This T cell receptor delta chain stems from a study of γδ T cells in repeated Plasmodium falciparum infection. About the study: The natural-infection arm compared Malian children under seasonal malaria with matched Australian children. Over around 630 days, donors received four mosquito-bite P. falciparum NF54 infections.

Sequencing covered both gamma and delta TCR chains per sample. TCRdb re-called clones from the multiplex PCR reads via CATT. This sample has some 51,000 delta-chain clones, with more than 1.5% found just once. This clone was seen at least ten times. TCRdb assigns this DNA the protein of a much larger clone, which departs from its translation at residue 8; this likely reflects a read error, and the protein shown comes from translating the DNA. The TCR comes from a pool of human donors (malaria-infected and uninfected, not separated). The sequenced sample was gamma-delta T cells from blood.

The CDR3 sequence is CACDTVTEGYAPVPLIF. The DNA for the CDR3 is TGTGCCTGTGACACCGTGACTGAGGGATACGCGCCCGTTCCACTCATCTTT. J is TRDJ1 and V is TRDV2, with TRDD3 matching over 8 bases. TCRdb records no J gene; here it was assigned by comparing the DNA to germline. The junction had 18 bases not matched to a gene; V was cut back by 0 bases and J by 10 bases. Germline V CDR1 and CDR2: GEAIGNYY, EKD. The CDR3 has 17 residues.